The next 28 T cell receptor beta chains were all read from a single sample in a study of post-analysis software for immune sequencing data. These receptors' targets are unknown. TCR beta libraries were prepared from cDNA with unique molecular identifiers. Each CDR3 protein gets one entry after TCRdb re-called the PCR reads with MiXCR. The sample shows about 770,000 distinct CDR3 sequences, around 46% of them seen only once. Overall study results and limits: TRBV segments more frequent in patients than in controls numbered several and included TRBV5-6, TRBV5-1 and TRBV20-1.

Source material: blood. The receptor set was obtained from a girl aged 10-17 years with multiple sclerosis.

The chain couples TRBV4-1 to TRBJ2-1; TRBD2 matches 8 bases. V was pared by 0 bases and J by 8 bases, with 9 bases of the junction left unmatched. Germline values: CDR1 MGHRA, CDR2 YSYEKL. The CDR3 extends over 16 amino acids. CDR3 nucleotide sequence: TGCGCCAGCAGCCAAGACCGGGCAGGGACTAGAGATGAGCAGTTCTTC. It translates to CASSQDRAGTRDEQFF.

The chain couples TRBV4-2 to TRBJ2-4; D might be TRBD2 (6 bases). V was shortened by 4 bases and J by 13 bases, with 26 bases between the two germline ends. This CDR3 comprises 16 residues. The V gene's germline CDR1 is LGHNA and CDR2 YNFKEQ. CDR3 sequence: CASSPHAGYSSDEQYF. Here the CDR3 DNA reads TGTGCCAGCAGCCCCCACGCGGGGTATTCAAGTGATGAGCAGTACTTC.

For this clonotype: A read error is possible here, since a much larger clone lies one base away. V and J are TRBV10-3 and TRBJ2-1; the match to TRBD1 covers 8 bases. Germline V gives CDR1 ENHRY, CDR2 SYGVKD. CDR3 size: 14 residues. The junction had 10 bases not matched to a gene; V was cut back by 2 bases and J by 13 bases. The CDR3 sequence: CAISEAGGQETQFF. The CDR3 coding sequence is TGTGCCATCAGTGAGGCAGGGGGCCAAGAGACCCAGTTCTTC.

This chain connects TRBV2 to TRBJ1-1, with D hard to call. Germline CDR1 reads SNHLY; CDR2 reads FYNNEI. This CDR3 has 14 amino acids. With 3 bases removed from V and 2 bases from J, the gap between germline ends came to 10 bases. The CDR3 nucleotides are TGTGCCAGCAGTGAGGGTCAGACAAACACTGAAGCTTTCTTT. Translation gives CASSEGQTNTEAFF.

V is TRBV7-9 and J is TRBJ2-7; 11 bases align to TRBD2. J gave up 6 bases and V 2 bases, and 3 bases lay outside the gene matches. The CDR3 extends over 14 amino acids. Looked up from germline, CDR1 is SEHNR and CDR2 is FQNEAQ (reference sequence). CDR3 sequence reads: CASSLSLAGGEQYF. CDR3 DNA: TGTGCCAGCAGCTTATCTCTAGCGGGAGGCGAGCAGTACTTC.

The chain recombines TRBV6-1 with TRBJ1-1, with 7 bases matching TRBD1. The CDR3 is made up of 18 amino acids. The germline CDR1 and CDR2 sequences are MNHNS and SASEGT. With 7 bases clipped from V and 5 bases from J, the junction kept 22 bases outside the gene matches. CDR3 sequence reads: CASTPRELTGRIGTEAFF. CDR3 nucleotide sequence: TGTGCCAGCACCCCGAGAGAGTTGACAGGGAGGATAGGTACTGAAGCTTTCTTT.

The chain joins TRBV30 to TRBJ2-5; no clear D. The V end was cut by 0 bases, the J end by 2 bases, with 13 bases between. Germline assignment: CDR1 GTSNPN and CDR2 SVGIG (reference sequence). CDR3 length equals 15 residues. CDR3 region: CAWSVQSFAQETQYF. The DNA of the CDR3 is TGTGCCTGGAGTGTACAATCGTTTGCGCAAGAGACCCAGTACTTC.

The CDR3 DNA reads as TGCAGCGCAAACCCATCAGTGGGGGTGGAGACCCAGTACTTC. It specifies CSANPSVGVETQYF. The J gene is TRBJ2-5, the V gene TRBV29-1; D may match TRBD1 or TRBD2 (5 bases each). Trimming shortened V by 7 bases and J by 5 bases, and 20 bases separated the two germline ends. Germline CDR1 reads SQVTM; CDR2 reads ANQGSEA. This CDR3 has 14 amino acids.

The V gene is TRBV13, the J gene TRBJ1-1, with TRBD1 matching 8 bases. The junction had 9 bases not matched to a gene; V was cut back by 5 bases and J by 4 bases. The CDR3 runs to 15 residues. Germline V lookup: CDR1 PRHDT, CDR2 FYEKMQ (reference sequence). The CDR3 sequence is CASSPDRAWSTEAFF. The CDR3 nucleotides read TGTGCCAGCAGCCCGGACAGGGCGTGGAGCACTGAAGCTTTCTTT.

V and J are TRBV30 and TRBJ2-1; 8 bases fit TRBD2. From germline, CDR1 is GTSNPN and CDR2 SVGIG (reference sequence). The junction had 11 bases not matched to a gene; V was cut back by 3 bases and J by 7 bases. The CDR3 spans 15 residues. CDR3 sequence: CAWRDPSGSRNEQFF. DNA of the CDR3: TGTGCCTGGAGGGACCCCAGCGGGAGTCGGAATGAGCAGTTCTTC.

The genes are TRBV6-5 and TRBJ2-7; D remains unclear. The V gene lost 6 bases and the J gene lost 4 bases, with 13 bases spanning the gap. This CDR3 region has 13 residues. Germline V lookup: CDR1 MNHEY, CDR2 SVGAGI. The CDR3 DNA follows: TGTGCCAGCAGCTTAGCCCCCACATACGAGCAGTACTTC. It translates to CASSLAPTYEQYF.

The J gene is TRBJ2-7, the V gene TRBV12-3 or TRBV12-4; D is perhaps TRBD1 (6 bases). Trimming shortened V by 1 base and J by 5 bases, and 12 bases separated the two germline ends. The CDR3 is 14 residues long. The CDR3 loop reads CASSLGAGVNEQYF. In DNA, the CDR3 is TGTGCCAGCAGTTTAGGTGCAGGGGTCAACGAGCAGTACTTC.

The table lists this clonotype with a few counts. This sequence joins TRBV7-9 and TRBJ2-7; 9 nucleotides match TRBD2. Germline V gene lookup returns CDR1 SEHNR and CDR2 FQNEAQ (reference sequence). The CDR3 consists of 16 residues. V lost 5 bases and J lost 5; bases outside the gene matches: 13. The CDR3 spells CASSPSSLAGRNEQYF. Here the CDR3 DNA reads TGTGCCAGCAGCCCCAGCTCGCTAGCGGGGCGGAACGAGCAGTACTTC.

The DNA for the CDR3 is TGCAGCGTTGGGGCTGGACAGGGAGACTATGGCTACACCTTC. This translates into CSVGAGQGDYGYTF. This rearrangement joins TRBV29-1 to TRBJ1-2, with TRBD1 matching over 8 bases. The CDR3 is 14 amino acids. J was trimmed by 3 bases and V by 4 bases; bases with no gene match: 7. Germline values: CDR1 SQVTM, CDR2 ANQGSEA. Drawing the rest from reference TRBV29-1 and TRBJ1-2, the complete variable domain is SAVISQKPSRDICQRGTSLTIQCQVDSQVTMMFWYRQQPGQSLTLIATANQGSEATYESGFVIDKFPISRPNLTFSTLTVSNMSPEDSSIYLCSVGAGQGDYGYTFGSGTRLTVV.

This chain connects TRBV7-9 to TRBJ2-7, with TRBD1 identical over 7 bases. The germline gives CDR1 SEHNR, CDR2 FQNEAQ (reference sequence). V lost 7 bases to trimming and J lost 2 bases; unmatched junction nucleotides: 8. CDR3 length: 14 residues. CDR3: CASTLSTGPYEQYF. The CDR3 bases are TGTGCCAGCACCCTTTCGACAGGGCCCTACGAGCAGTACTTC.

This clonotype came up a few times. The rearrangement links TRBV29-1 to TRBJ2-3; D is unresolved. The CDR3 is made up of 13 amino acids. The ends were cut back, 3 bases at V and 2 bases at J, with 9 bases in the middle. From germline, CDR1 is SQVTM and CDR2 ANQGSEA. CDR3 region: CSVDGVNTDTQYF. Written as DNA, the CDR3 is TGCAGCGTTGATGGGGTTAACACAGATACGCAGTATTTT.

The chain has TRBV20-1 and TRBJ1-1; TRBD1 matches at 7 bases. The CDR3 loop spans 13 amino acids. Trimming removed 3 bases from V and 6 bases from J; junction bases left unmatched: 7. CDR1 and CDR2 (germline): DFQATT, SNEGSKA (reference sequence). The CDR3 spells CSASSPGGAEAFF. As DNA, the CDR3 is TGCAGTGCTAGTTCGCCAGGGGGGGCTGAAGCTTTCTTT.

This clonotype showed up many times. The rearrangement joins TRBV5-1 to TRBJ2-5; possible D gene TRBD2, 6 bases. This CDR3 has 15 amino acids. Trimming shortened V by 4 bases and J by 0 bases, and 13 bases separated the two germline ends. Germline CDR1 SGHRS, CDR2 YFSETQ. The CDR3 loop is CASSPGLGNQETQYF. CDR3 coding DNA: TGCGCCAGCAGCCCGGGACTTGGGAACCAAGAGACCCAGTACTTC.

A few counts support this clonotype. The rearrangement uses TRBV12-3 or TRBV12-4 and TRBJ2-3, with 8 positions matching TRBD2. After removal of 3 bases from V and 5 bases from J, the junction contained 13 bases not matched to a gene. CDR3 length equals 17 residues. The CDR3 region is CASSFSAGGRGGDTQYF. In nucleotides, the CDR3 is TGTGCCAGCAGTTTCTCCGCGGGAGGCCGGGGTGGAGATACGCAGTATTTT.

The chain employs TRBV20-1 and TRBJ2-5, with 9 positions matching TRBD2. CDR3 length: 17 amino acids. Per germline, CDR1 DFQATT and CDR2 SNEGSKA (reference sequence). With 3 bases clipped from V and 5 bases from J, the junction kept 16 bases outside the gene matches. The CDR3 sequence is CSASYPSGTLASETQYF. In DNA form, the CDR3 reads TGCAGTGCTAGCTATCCTAGCGGGACGCTAGCCTCTGAGACCCAGTACTTC.

The CDR3 spells CASSLQQGVADTQYF. DNA for the CDR3: TGTGCCAGCAGCTTGCAACAGGGCGTGGCGGATACGCAGTATTTT. J is TRBJ2-3 and V is TRBV7-2; D possibly corresponds to TRBD1 (6 bases). There are 15 residues in the CDR3. Germline assignment: CDR1 SGHTA and CDR2 FQGNSA. The V end was cut by 3 bases, the J end by 6 bases, with 16 bases between.

The V gene is TRBV28, the J gene TRBJ2-7, with D possibly matching TRBD1 (6 bases). With 6 bases removed from V and 0 bases from J, the gap between germline ends came to 15 bases. The CDR3 totals 15 residues. In germline, CDR1 is MDHEN, CDR2 SYDVKM. The CDR3 here is CASSTTGTHSYEQYF. The CDR3 DNA sequence: TGTGCCAGCAGCACTACCGGGACACACTCCTACGAGCAGTACTTC. The full variable domain, rest sourced from reference TRBV28 and TRBJ2-7, is DVKVTQSSRYLVKRTGEKVFLECVQDMDHENMFWYRQDPGLGLRLIYFSYDVKMKEKGDIPEGYSVSREKKERFSLILESASTNQTSMYLCASSTTGTHSYEQYFGPGTRLTVT.

This chain connects TRBV5-1 to TRBJ2-5, with 11 nucleotides matching TRBD2. The CDR3 is made up of 16 amino acids. Losses at the gene ends were 4 bases for V and 0 bases for J; bases not matched to a gene: 5. CDR1 and CDR2 from the germline V gene are SGHRS and YFSETQ. The CDR3, as DNA: TGCGCCAGCAGCACCGGGACTAGCGGATACCAAGAGACCCAGTACTTC. This translates into CASSTGTSGYQETQYF.

CDR3 sequence: CASSHDHNEQFF. In DNA, the CDR3 is TGTGCCAGCAGCCACGACCACAATGAGCAGTTCTTC. This sequence joins TRBV5-6 and TRBJ2-1; D is unclear. The V end was cut by 4 bases, the J end by 5 bases, with 7 bases between. Germline loops: CDR1 SGHDT, CDR2 YYEEEE. The CDR3 has 12 amino acids.

In its sample, this clonotype was seen once. The chain carries TRBV27 and TRBJ2-3; 8 bases agree with TRBD1. V lost 4 bases and J lost 10; bases outside the gene matches: 7. The CDR3 is 13 residues long. Germline CDR1 is MNHEY and CDR2 is SMNVEV (reference sequence). Here the CDR3 DNA reads TGTGCCAGCAGTTACGTGACAGGGGCGTCGCAGTATTTT. Translation: CASSYVTGASQYF.

The chain links TRBV27 to TRBJ1-1; 8 nucleotides line up with TRBD1. The CDR3 consists of 15 residues. The V and J ends lost 5 bases and 4 bases, in that order; junction bases with no gene match: 9. CDR1 is MNHEY, CDR2 SMNVEV, per germline (reference sequence). The CDR3 DNA sequence: TGTGCCAGCAGTGGCGACAGGGGTGTGAGCACTGAAGCTTTCTTT. Translation: CASSGDRGVSTEAFF.

This clonotype was counted a single time. The V and J genes are TRBV3-1 and TRBJ2-4; TRBD1 agrees at 8 bases. J lost 4 bases, V lost 4 bases, and 3 bases had no gene match. The germline gives CDR1 LGHDT, CDR2 YNNKEL (reference sequence). The CDR3 runs 14 residues. CDR3 in DNA: TGTGCCAGCAGCCGACAGGGGATTAAAAACATTCAGTACTTC. The encoded protein is CASSRQGIKNIQYF.

V gene TRBV10-3 combines with J gene TRBJ2-5, with 8 bases lining up with TRBD2. V lost 6 bases to trimming and J lost 5 bases; unmatched junction nucleotides: 8. The CDR3 runs 14 residues. Germline CDR1 reads ENHRY; CDR2 reads SYGVKD. CDR3 sequence reads: CAISPAGVLETQYF. The CDR3 DNA sequence: TGTGCCATCAGCCCAGCGGGAGTTCTGGAGACCCAGTACTTC.